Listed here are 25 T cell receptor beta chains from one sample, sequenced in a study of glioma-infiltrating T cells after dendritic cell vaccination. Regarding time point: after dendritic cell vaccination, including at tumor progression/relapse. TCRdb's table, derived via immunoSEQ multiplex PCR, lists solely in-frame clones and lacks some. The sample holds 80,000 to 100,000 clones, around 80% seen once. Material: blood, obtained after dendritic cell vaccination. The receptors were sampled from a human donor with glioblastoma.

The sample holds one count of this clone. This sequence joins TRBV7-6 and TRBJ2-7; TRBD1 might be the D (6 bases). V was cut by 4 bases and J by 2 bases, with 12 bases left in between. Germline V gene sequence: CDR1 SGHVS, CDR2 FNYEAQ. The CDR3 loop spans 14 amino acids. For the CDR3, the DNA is TGTGCCAGCAGCTCCACGGACAGCCCCTACGAGCAGTACTTC. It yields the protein CASSSTDSPYEQYF.

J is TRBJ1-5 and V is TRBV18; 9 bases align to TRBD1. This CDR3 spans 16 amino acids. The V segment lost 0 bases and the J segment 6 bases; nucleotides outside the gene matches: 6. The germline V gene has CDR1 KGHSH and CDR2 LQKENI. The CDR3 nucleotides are TGTGCCAGCTCACCACCGGGACAGGGTATGGGTCAGCCCCAGCATTTT. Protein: CASSPPGQGMGQPQHF.

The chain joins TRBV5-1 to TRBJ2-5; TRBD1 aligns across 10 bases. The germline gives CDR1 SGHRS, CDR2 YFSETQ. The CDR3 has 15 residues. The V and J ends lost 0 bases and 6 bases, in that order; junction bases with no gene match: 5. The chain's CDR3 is CASSLEGQGMKTQYF. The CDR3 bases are TGCGCCAGCAGCTTGGAGGGACAGGGGATGAAGACCCAGTACTTC.

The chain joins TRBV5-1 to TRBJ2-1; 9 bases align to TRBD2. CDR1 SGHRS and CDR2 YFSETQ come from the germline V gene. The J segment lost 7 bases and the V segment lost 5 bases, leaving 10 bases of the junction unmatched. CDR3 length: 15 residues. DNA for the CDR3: TGCGCCAGCAGTCCTAGCGGGAAGGATTGGAATGAGCAGTTCTTC. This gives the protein CASSPSGKDWNEQFF. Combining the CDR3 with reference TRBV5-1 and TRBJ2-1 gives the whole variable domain KAGVTQTPRYLIKTRGQQVTLSCSPISGHRSVSWYQQTPGQGLQFLFEYFSETQRNKGNFPGRFSGRQFSNSRSEMNVSTLELGDSALYLCASSPSGKDWNEQFFGPGTRLTVL.

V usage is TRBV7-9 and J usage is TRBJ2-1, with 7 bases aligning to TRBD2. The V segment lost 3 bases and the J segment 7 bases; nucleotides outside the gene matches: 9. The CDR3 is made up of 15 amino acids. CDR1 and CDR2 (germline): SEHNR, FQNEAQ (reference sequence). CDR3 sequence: CASSLLAVPGNEQFF. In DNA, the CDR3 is TGTGCCAGCAGCTTGCTAGCGGTTCCGGGGAATGAGCAGTTCTTC.

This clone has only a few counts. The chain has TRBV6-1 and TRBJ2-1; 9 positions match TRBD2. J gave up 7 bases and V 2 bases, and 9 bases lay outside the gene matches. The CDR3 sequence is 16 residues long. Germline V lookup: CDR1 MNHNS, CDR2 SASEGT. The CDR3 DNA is TGTGCCAGCAGTGAACCCAGCGGGAGGCCAGGAAATGAGCAGTTCTTC. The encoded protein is CASSEPSGRPGNEQFF.

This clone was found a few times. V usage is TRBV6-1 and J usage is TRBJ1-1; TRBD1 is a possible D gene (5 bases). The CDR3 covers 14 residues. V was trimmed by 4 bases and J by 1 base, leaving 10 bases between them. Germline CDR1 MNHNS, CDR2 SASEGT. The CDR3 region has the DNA TGTGCCAGCAGTGTATTGACAGCGAACACTGAAGCTTTCTTT. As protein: CASSVLTANTEAFF.

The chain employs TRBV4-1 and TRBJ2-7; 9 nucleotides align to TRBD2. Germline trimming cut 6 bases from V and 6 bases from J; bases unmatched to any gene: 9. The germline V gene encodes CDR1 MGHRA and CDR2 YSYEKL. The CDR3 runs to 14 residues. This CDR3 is CASSLTSGFGEQYF. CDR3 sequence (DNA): TGCGCCAGCAGTCTTACTAGCGGGTTCGGCGAGCAGTACTTC.

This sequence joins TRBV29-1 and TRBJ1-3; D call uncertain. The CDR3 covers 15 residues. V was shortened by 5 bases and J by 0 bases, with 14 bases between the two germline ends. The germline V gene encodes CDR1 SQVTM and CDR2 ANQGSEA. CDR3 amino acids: CSVSYGLSSGNTIYF. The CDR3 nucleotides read TGCAGCGTTTCTTACGGACTGAGCTCTGGAAACACCATATATTTT. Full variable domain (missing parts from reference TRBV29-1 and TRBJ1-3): SAVISQKPSRDICQRGTSLTIQCQVDSQVTMMFWYRQQPGQSLTLIATANQGSEATYESGFVIDKFPISRPNLTFSTLTVSNMSPEDSSIYLCSVSYGLSSGNTIYFGEGSWLTVV.

The CDR3 reads CASSTSGTGSEAFF. Written as DNA, the CDR3 is TGTGCCAGCAGTACTTCCGGGACAGGGTCTGAAGCTTTCTTT. J is TRBJ1-1 and V is TRBV6-5; 9 bases are shared with TRBD1. Germline CDR1 MNHEY, CDR2 SVGAGI. This CDR3 has 14 amino acids. V lost 5 bases to trimming and J lost 6 bases; unmatched junction nucleotides: 7.

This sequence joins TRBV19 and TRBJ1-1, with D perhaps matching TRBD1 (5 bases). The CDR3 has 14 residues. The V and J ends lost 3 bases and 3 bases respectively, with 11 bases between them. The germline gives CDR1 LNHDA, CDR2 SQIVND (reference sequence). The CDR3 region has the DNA TGTGCCAGTAGTATGGGAGGGGTAGACACTGAAGCTTTCTTT. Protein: CASSMGGVDTEAFF.

The chain's CDR3 is CSVGADTQYF. The CDR3 coding sequence is TGCAGCGTTGGAGCAGATACGCAGTATTTT. The chain joins TRBV29-1 to TRBJ2-3, with D uncertain. With 4 bases removed from V and 4 bases from J, the gap between germline ends came to 3 bases. The CDR3 covers 10 residues. Germline V lookup: CDR1 SQVTM, CDR2 ANQGSEA.

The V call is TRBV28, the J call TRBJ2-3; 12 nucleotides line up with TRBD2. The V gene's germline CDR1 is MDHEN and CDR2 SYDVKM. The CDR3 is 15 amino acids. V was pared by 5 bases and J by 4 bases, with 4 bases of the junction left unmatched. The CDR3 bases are TGTGCCAGCAGTCTAGCGGGAGGGCCCTCAGATACGCAGTATTTT. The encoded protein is CASSLAGGPSDTQYF.

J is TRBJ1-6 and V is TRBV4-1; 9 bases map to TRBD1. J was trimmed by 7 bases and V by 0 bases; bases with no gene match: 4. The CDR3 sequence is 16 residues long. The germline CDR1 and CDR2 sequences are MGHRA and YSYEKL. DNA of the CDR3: TGCGCCAGCAGCCAAGAAGGGACAGGGTGGAATTCACCCCTCCACTTT. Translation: CASSQEGTGWNSPLHF.

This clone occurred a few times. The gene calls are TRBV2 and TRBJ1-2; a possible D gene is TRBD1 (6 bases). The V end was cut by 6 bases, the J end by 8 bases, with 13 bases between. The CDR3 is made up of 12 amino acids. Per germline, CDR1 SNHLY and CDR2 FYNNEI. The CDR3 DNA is TGTGCCAGCAGGTTGACAGGCGCCGGCTACACCTTC. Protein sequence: CASRLTGAGYTF.

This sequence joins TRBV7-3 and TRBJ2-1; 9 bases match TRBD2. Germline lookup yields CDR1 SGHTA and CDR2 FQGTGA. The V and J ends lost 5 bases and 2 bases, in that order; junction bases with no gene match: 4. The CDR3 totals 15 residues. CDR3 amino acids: CASSQTSGAYNEQFF. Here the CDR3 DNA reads TGTGCCAGCAGCCAGACTAGCGGAGCCTACAATGAGCAGTTCTTC.

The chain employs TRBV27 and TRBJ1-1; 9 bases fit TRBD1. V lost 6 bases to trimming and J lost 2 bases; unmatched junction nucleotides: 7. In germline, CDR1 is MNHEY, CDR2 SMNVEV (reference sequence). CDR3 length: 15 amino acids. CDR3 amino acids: CASRDWDRENTEAFF. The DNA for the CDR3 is TGTGCCAGCAGAGATTGGGACAGGGAAAACACTGAAGCTTTCTTT.

The CDR3 spells CASRHRDTGNTIYF. The CDR3 DNA reads TGTGCCAGCAGACACAGGGACACTGGAAACACCATATATTTT. The rearrangement links TRBV25-1 to TRBJ1-3; the D gene is possibly TRBD1 (6 bases). The CDR3 contains 14 residues. Germline V lookup: CDR1 MGHDK, CDR2 SYGVNS. V was pared by 6 bases and J by 2 bases, with 11 bases between. The full variable domain, with the rest looked up from reference TRBV25-1 and TRBJ1-3, is EADIYQTPRYLVIGTGKKITLECSQTMGHDKMYWYQQDPGMELHLIHYSYGVNSTEKGDLSSESTVSRIRTEHFPLTLESARPSHTSQYLCASRHRDTGNTIYFGEGSWLTVV.

The CDR3 DNA sequence: TGTGCCAGCAGGCCGTTGAGTAGCGGGGGGACGCAGTACTTC. As protein: CASRPLSSGGTQYF. The rearrangement uses TRBV2 and TRBJ2-7, with 10 bases matching TRBD2. The junction had 11 bases not matched to a gene; V was cut back by 6 bases and J by 9 bases. The CDR3 spans 14 residues. Germline CDR1 and CDR2: SNHLY and FYNNEI.

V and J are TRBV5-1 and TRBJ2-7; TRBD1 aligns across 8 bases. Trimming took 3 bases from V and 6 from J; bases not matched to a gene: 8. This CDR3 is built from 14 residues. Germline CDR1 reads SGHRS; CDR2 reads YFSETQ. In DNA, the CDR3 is TGCGCCAGCAGCTCCTGGACAGGGAGATTCGAGCAGTACTTC. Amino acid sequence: CASSSWTGRFEQYF.

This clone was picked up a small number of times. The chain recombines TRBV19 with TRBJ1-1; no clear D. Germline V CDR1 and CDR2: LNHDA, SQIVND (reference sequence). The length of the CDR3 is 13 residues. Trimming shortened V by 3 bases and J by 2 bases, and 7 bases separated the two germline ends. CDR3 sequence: CASSMTSNTEAFF. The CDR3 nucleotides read TGTGCCAGTAGTATGACAAGCAACACTGAAGCTTTCTTT.

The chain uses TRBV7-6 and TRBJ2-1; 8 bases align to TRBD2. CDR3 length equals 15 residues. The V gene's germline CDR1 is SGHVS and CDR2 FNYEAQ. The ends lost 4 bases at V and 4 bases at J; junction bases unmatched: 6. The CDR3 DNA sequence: TGTGCCAGCAGCTCCAGCGGGAGAATATACAATGAGCAGTTCTTC. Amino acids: CASSSSGRIYNEQFF.

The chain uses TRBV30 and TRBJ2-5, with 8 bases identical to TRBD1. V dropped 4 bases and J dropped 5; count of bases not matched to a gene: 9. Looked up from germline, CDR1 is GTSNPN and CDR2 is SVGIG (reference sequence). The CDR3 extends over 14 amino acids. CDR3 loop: CAWKDRDRPETQYF. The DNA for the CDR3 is TGTGCCTGGAAGGACAGGGATCGTCCTGAGACCCAGTACTTC.

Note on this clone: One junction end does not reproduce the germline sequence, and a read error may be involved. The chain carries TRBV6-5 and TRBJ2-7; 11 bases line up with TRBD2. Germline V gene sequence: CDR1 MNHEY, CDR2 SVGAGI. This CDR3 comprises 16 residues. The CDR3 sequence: CASSYSASGGLIPGNF. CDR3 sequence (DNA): TGTGCCAGCAGTTACTCGGCTAGCGGGGGGCTTATTCCGGGCAACTTC.

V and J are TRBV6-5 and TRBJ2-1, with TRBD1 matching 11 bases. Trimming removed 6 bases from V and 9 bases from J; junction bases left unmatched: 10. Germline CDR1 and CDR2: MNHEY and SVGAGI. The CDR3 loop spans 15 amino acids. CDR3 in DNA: TGTGCCAGCAGGGACAGGGGGCTAGCTGAGAGTGAGCAGTTCTTC. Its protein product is CASRDRGLAESEQFF.